The rows below give T cell receptor beta chains drawn from one sample of a study of blood T cells in healthy people across ages. TCRdb processed the 5' RACE reads anew with MiXCR; each CDR3 protein has one entry. Of approximately 1,000,000 distinct CDR3 sequences in the sample, more than 30% were seen once. Sequenced input: blood. Source of these receptors: a man aged 18 to 29 in good health. CDR3s include the opening cysteine and the closing phenylalanine or tryptophan. A D gene is named only where the DNA matches it firmly. Part of the rows lack a size; the others show once, few, many or a class for expanded clones.

. | TRBD1 | TRBJ2-2 | TRBV6-5 | TGTGCCAGTTGGACAGGAGCGAACACCGGGGAGCTGTTTTTT | CASWTGANTGELFF
. | . | TRBJ1-2 | TRBV27 | TGTGCCAGCAGTTTATTTGGCGACAGGAACTATGGCTACACCTTC | CASSLFGDRNYGYTF
few | TRBD2 | TRBJ2-3 | TRBV6-1 | TGTGCCAGCAGCGAGCGGGGATTCACAGATACGCAGTATTTT | CASSERGFTDTQYF
. | . | TRBJ2-5 | TRBV12-3/TRBV12-4 | TGTGCCAGCACCTCCCCCCAGCGACAGAACAATGAGCAGTACTTC | CASTSPQRQNNEQYF
. | . | TRBJ2-7 | TRBV4-3 | TGCGCCAGCAGCCAAGTTCGGACCCGGGATGAGCAGTACTTC | CASSQVRTRDEQYF
. | . | TRBJ2-1 | TRBV20-1 | TGCAGTGCTACGGGGGACCTGCCCTACAATGAGCAGTTCTTC | CSATGDLPYNEQFF
. | TRBD1 | TRBJ1-2 | TRBV10-3 | TGTGCCATCAGTTACAGGGGGGACTATGGCTACACCTTC | CAISYRGDYGYTF
few | . | TRBJ2-1 | TRBV7-8 | TGTGCCAGCAGCTTCGAGGCAGTCAGGGACCCGATACAAGAGACCCAGTTCTTC | CASSFEAVRDPIQETQFF
few | . | TRBJ1-6 | TRBV12-3/TRBV12-4 | TGTGCCAGCAGTCAGGACAATGGAAATTCACCCCTCCACTTT | CASSQDNGNSPLHF
. | TRBD2 | TRBJ2-1 | TRBV27 | TGTGCCAGCACGGCTAGCGGCCCATACAATGAGCAGTTCTTC | CASTASGPYNEQFF
. | . | TRBJ2-5 | TRBV4-3 | TGCGCCAGCAGCCAAGGAGGGGATCGAGCTTATAATGAGCAGTACTTC | CASSQGGDRAYNEQYF
many | . | TRBJ2-5 | TRBV15 | TGTGCCACCAGCAGAGATAGGCCCATTTACCAAGAGACCCAGTACTTC | CATSRDRPIYQETQYF
. | . | TRBJ1-6 | TRBV6-1 | TGTGCCAGCAGTGAAGATCCGTTCTATAATTCACCCCTCCACTTT | CASSEDPFYNSPLHF
few | TRBD1 | TRBJ2-5 | TRBV18 | TGTGCCAGCTCACAAAGGACAGGTCTTTCCCAAGAGACCCAGTACTTC | CASSQRTGLSQETQYF